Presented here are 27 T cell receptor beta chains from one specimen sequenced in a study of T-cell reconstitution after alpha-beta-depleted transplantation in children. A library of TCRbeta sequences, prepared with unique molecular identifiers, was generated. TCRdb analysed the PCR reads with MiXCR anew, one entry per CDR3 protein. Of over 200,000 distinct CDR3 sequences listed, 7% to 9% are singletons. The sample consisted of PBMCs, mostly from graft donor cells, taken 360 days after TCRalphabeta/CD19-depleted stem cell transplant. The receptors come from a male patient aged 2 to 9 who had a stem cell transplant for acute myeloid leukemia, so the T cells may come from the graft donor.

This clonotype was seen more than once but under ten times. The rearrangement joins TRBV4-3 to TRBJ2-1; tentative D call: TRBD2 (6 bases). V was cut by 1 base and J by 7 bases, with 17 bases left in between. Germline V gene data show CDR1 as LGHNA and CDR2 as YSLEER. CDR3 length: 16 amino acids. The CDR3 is CASSQGISGSRNEQFF. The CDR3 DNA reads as TGCGCCAGCAGCCAAGGGATTAGCGGTTCGAGGAATGAGCAGTTCTTC.

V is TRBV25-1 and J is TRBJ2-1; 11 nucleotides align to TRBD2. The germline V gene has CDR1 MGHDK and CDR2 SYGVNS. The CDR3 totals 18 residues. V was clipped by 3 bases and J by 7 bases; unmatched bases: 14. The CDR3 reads CASSDEPGTSGEWNEQFF. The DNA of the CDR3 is TGTGCCAGCAGTGATGAGCCCGGGACTAGCGGCGAATGGAATGAGCAGTTCTTC.

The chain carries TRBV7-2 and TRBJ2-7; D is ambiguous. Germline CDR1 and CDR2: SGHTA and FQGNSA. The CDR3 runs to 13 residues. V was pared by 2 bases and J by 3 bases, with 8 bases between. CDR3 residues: CASSLSGDYEQYF. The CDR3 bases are TGTGCCAGCAGCTTAAGTGGGGACTACGAGCAGTACTTC.

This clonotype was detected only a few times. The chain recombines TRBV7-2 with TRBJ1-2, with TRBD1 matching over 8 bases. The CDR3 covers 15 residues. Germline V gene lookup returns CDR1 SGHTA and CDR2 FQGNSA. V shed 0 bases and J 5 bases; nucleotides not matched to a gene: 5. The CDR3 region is CASSLAGDRRYGYTF. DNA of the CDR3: TGTGCCAGCAGCTTAGCCGGGGACAGGCGATATGGCTACACCTTC.

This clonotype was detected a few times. DNA for the CDR3: TGTGCCAGCTCACCAGTCCGCATCTACAATGAGCAGTTCTTC. Translating it yields CASSPVRIYNEQFF. V and J are TRBV18 and TRBJ2-1, with D hard to call. CDR3 length equals 14 residues. Between the trimmed V and J ends, which lost 2 bases and 3 bases, there was a span of 8 bases. Germline V gene lookup returns CDR1 KGHSH and CDR2 LQKENI.

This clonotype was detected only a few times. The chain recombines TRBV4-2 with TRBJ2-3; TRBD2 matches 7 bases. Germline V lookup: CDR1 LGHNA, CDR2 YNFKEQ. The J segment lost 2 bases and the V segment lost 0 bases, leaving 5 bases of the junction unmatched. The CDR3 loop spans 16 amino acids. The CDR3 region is CASSQEAGVNTDTQYF. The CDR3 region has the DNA TGTGCCAGCAGCCAAGAGGCGGGAGTGAACACAGATACGCAGTATTTT.

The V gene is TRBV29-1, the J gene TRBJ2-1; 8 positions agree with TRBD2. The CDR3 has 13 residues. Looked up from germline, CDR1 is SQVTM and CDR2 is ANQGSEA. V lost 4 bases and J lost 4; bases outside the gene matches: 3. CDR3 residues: CSVGGLEYNEQFF. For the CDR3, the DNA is TGCAGCGTTGGGGGACTAGAGTACAATGAGCAGTTCTTC.

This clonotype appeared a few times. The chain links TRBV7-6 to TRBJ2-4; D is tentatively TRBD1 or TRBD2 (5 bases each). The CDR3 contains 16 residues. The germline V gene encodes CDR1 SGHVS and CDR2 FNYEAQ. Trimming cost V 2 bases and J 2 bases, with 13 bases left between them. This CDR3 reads CASSLFGRGPKNIQYF. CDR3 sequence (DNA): TGTGCCAGCAGCTTATTCGGCCGGGGCCCCAAAAACATTCAGTACTTC.

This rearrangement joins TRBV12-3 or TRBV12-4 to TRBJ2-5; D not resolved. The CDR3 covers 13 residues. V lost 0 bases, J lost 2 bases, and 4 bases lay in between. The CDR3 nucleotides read TGTGCCAGCAGTTTAGCGGAACAAGAGACCCAGTACTTC. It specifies CASSLAEQETQYF.

The CDR3: CSARDGTGGYQPQHF. Written as DNA, the CDR3 is TGCAGTGCTAGAGATGGCACAGGGGGTTATCAGCCCCAGCATTTT. The chain employs TRBV20-1 and TRBJ1-5, with TRBD1 matching over 8 bases. There are 15 residues in the CDR3. J gave up 5 bases and V 0 bases, and 6 bases lay outside the gene matches. CDR1 DFQATT and CDR2 SNEGSKA come from the germline V gene (reference sequence).

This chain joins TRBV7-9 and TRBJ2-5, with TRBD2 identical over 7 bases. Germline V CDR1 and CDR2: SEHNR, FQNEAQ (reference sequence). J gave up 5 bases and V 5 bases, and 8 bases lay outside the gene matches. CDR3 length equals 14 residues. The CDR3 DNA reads TGTGCCAGCAGCCCCCGGGGAGGGGTGGAGACCCAGTACTTC. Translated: CASSPRGGVETQYF.

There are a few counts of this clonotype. The CDR3 loop reads CASSPGGSAKNIQYF. The CDR3 DNA reads as TGCGCCAGCAGCCCAGGGGGTTCGGCCAAAAACATTCAGTACTTC. The genes are TRBV5-1 and TRBJ2-4, with TRBD1 identical over 7 bases. The V and J ends lost 4 bases and 1 base, in that order; junction bases with no gene match: 5. The CDR3 spans 15 residues. The germline V gene has CDR1 SGHRS and CDR2 YFSETQ.

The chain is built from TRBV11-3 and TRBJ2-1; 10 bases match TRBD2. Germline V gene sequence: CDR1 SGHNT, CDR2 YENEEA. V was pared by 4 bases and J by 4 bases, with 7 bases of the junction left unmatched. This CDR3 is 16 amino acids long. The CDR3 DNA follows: TGTGCCAGCAGCTCCCAGAGCGGGAGGGATTACAATGAGCAGTTCTTC. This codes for CASSSQSGRDYNEQFF.

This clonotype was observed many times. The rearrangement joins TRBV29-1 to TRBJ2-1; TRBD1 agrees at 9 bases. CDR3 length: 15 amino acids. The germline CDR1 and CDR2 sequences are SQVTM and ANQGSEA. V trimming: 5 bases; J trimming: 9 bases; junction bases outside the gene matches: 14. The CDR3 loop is CSVPRTGDVGGEQFF. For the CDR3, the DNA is TGCAGCGTTCCCAGGACAGGGGATGTAGGCGGTGAGCAGTTCTTC.

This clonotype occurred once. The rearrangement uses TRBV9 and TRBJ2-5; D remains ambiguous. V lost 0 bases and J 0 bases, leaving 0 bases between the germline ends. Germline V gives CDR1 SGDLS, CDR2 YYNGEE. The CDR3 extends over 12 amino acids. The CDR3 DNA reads TGTGCCAGCAGCGTAGACCAAGAGACCCAGTACTTC. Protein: CASSVDQETQYF.

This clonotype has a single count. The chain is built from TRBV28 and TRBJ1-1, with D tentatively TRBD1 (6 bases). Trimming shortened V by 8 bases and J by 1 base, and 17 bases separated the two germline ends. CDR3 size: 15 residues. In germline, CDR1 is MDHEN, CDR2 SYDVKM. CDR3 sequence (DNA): TGTGCCAGCGGGGATTGGGGGACAACGAACACTGAAGCTTTCTTT. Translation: CASGDWGTTNTEAFF.

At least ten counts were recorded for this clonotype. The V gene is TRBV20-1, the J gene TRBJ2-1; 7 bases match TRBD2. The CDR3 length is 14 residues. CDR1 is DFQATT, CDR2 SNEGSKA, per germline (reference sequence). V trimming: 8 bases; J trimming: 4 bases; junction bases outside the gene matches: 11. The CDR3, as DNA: TGCAGTTGGCGGGAGCGGGGCCGGTACAATGAGCAGTTCTTC. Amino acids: CSWRERGRYNEQFF.

In DNA form, the CDR3 reads TGTGCCAGCAGCCACTGGGCCCCGGATAACTATGGCTACACCTTC. It is translated as CASSHWAPDNYGYTF. The rearrangement links TRBV5-8 to TRBJ1-2, with unresolved D. This CDR3 has 15 amino acids. CDR1 is SGHTS and CDR2 is YDEGEE in the germline V gene. The V end was cut by 4 bases, the J end by 1 base, with 14 bases between.

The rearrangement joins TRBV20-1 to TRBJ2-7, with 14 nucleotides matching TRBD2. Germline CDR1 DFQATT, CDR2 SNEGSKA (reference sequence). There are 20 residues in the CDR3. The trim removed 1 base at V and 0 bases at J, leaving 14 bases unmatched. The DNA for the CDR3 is TGCAGTGCTAGAGTTTGGTGGCCGGGACTAGCGGGAGCGAACTCCTACGAGCAGTACTTC. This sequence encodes CSARVWWPGLAGANSYEQYF.

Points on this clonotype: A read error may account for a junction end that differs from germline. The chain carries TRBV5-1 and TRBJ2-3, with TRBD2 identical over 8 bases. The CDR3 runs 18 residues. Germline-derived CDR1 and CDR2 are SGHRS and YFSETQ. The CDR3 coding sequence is TGCGCCAGCAGCTTAGCGGGAGCGGCTGCTGGGGGCACATATACGCAGTATTTT. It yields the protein CASSLAGAAAGGTYTQYF. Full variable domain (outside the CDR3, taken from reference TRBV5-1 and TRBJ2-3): KAGVTQTPRYLIKTRGQQVTLSCSPISGHRSVSWYQQTPGQGLQFLFEYFSETQRNKGNFPGRFSGRQFSNSRSEMNVSTLELGDSALYLCASSLAGAAAGGTYTQYFGPGTRLTVL.

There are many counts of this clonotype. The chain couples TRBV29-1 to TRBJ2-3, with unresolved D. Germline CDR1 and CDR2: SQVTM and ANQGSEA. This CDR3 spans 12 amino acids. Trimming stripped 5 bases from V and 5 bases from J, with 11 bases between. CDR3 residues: CSVLRSEDTQYF. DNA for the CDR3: TGCAGCGTTCTGCGGTCCGAAGATACGCAGTATTTT.

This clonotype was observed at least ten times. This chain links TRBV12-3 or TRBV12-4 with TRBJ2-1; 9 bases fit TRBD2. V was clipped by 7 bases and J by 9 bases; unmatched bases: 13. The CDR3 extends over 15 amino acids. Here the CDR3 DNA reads TGTGCCAGCACAAAGGTCGTAGCGGGAGTTGGTGAGCAGTTCTTC. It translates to CASTKVVAGVGEQFF.

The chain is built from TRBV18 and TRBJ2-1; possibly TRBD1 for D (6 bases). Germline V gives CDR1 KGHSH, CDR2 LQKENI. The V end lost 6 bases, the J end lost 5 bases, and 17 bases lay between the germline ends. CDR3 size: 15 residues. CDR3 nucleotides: TGTGCCAGCTCTATCCAAGAGGGGGTAGACAATGAGCAGTTCTTC. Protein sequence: CASSIQEGVDNEQFF.

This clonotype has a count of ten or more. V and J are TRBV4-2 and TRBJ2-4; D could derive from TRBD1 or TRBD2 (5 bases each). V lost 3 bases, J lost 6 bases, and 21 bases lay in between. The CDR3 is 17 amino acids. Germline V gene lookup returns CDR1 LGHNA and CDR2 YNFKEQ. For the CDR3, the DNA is TGTGCCAGCAGCCAGGCGCCGGGACCCTCGGACCGAAACATTCAGTACTTC. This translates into CASSQAPGPSDRNIQYF.

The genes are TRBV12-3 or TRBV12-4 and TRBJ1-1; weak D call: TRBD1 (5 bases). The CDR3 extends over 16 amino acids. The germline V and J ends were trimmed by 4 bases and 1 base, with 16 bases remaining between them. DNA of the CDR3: TGTGCCAGCAGTTCTGGGTCGGGGGGTGGGAACACTGAAGCTTTCTTT. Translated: CASSSGSGGGNTEAFF.

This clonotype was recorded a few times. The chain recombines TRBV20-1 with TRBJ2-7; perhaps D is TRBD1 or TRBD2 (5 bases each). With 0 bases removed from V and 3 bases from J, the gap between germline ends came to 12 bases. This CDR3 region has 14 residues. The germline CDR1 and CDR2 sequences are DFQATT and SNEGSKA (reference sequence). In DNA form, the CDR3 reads TGCAGTGCTAGAGATGAGGGGTCCCACTACGAGCAGTACTTC. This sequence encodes CSARDEGSHYEQYF.

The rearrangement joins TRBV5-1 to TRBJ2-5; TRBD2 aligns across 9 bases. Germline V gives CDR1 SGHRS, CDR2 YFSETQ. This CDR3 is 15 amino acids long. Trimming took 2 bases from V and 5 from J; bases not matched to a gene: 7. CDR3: CASSLGGRADETQYF. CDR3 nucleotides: TGCGCCAGCAGCTTAGGCGGGAGGGCCGATGAGACCCAGTACTTC. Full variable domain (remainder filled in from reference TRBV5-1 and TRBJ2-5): KAGVTQTPRYLIKTRGQQVTLSCSPISGHRSVSWYQQTPGQGLQFLFEYFSETQRNKGNFPGRFSGRQFSNSRSEMNVSTLELGDSALYLCASSLGGRADETQYFGPGTRLLVL.